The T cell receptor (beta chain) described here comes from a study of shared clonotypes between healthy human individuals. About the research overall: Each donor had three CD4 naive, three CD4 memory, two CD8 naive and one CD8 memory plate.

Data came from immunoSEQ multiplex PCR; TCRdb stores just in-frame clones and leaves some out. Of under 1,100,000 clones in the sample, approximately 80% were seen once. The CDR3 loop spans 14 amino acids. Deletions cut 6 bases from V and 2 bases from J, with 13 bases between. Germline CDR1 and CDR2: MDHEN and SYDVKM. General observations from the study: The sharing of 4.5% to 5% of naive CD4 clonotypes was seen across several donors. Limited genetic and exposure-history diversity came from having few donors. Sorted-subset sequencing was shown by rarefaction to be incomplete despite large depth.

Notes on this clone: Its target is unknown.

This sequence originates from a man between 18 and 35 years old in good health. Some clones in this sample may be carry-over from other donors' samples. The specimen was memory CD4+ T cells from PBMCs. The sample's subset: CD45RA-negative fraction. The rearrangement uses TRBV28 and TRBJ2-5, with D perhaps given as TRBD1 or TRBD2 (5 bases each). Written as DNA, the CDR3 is TGTGCCAGCAGCCTTGTGGGACCACAAGAGACCCAGTACTTC. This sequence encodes CASSLVGPQETQYF. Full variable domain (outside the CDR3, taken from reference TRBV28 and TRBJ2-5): DVKVTQSSRYLVKRTGEKVFLECVQDMDHENMFWYRQDPGLGLRLIYFSYDVKMKEKGDIPEGYSVSREKKERFSLILESASTNQTSMYLCASSLVGPQETQYFGPGTRLLVL.